The 21 T cell receptor beta chains below were found in one sample sequenced in a study of Graves' ophthalmopathy and Graves' hyperthyroidism. Investigators amplified TCR beta CDR3 regions from RNA transcripts. RT-PCR was first run with HTBI primers, then multiplex PCR in a second round. TCRdb called the multiplex PCR reads again in MiXCR, with one record for every CDR3 protein. The sample records roughly 170,000 distinct CDR3 sequences, under 45% being singletons. Sequenced input: peripheral blood. The receptors come from a man aged 25 to 40 with Graves' ophthalmopathy.

In its sample, this clonotype was seen many times. The chain uses TRBV29-1 and TRBJ2-5; the D call may be TRBD1 or TRBD2 (5 bases each). Deletions cut 5 bases from V and 9 bases from J, with 22 bases between. Germline V lookup: CDR1 SQVTM, CDR2 ANQGSEA. The CDR3 covers 14 residues. The CDR3 DNA sequence: TGCAGCGTTACGAGGGGCAGGCCCTCCGGGGCCCAGTACTTC. Its protein product is CSVTRGRPSGAQYF.

This rearrangement joins TRBV7-3 to TRBJ1-1; 9 bases line up with TRBD1. Germline V gene lookup returns CDR1 SGHTA and CDR2 FQGTGA. The CDR3 contains 13 residues. Trimming removed 9 bases from V and 0 bases from J; junction bases left unmatched: 2. Here the CDR3 DNA reads TGTGCCAGTGGACAGGGGATGAACACTGAAGCTTTCTTT. Its protein is CASGQGMNTEAFF.

This clonotype occurred a few times. The chain carries TRBV6-2 or TRBV6-3 and TRBJ2-7; 9 nucleotides line up with TRBD1. The ends lost 6 bases at V and 3 bases at J; junction bases unmatched: 9. This CDR3 comprises 15 residues. CDR1 MNHEY and CDR2 SVGEGT come from the germline V gene. CDR3 residues: CASRNYRDRDYEQYF. The CDR3 DNA sequence: TGTGCCAGCAGAAACTACCGGGACAGGGACTACGAGCAGTACTTC.

This clonotype occurred many times. CDR3 sequence (DNA): TGTGCCAGCAGTGGTACCAAACAGGGGGCCTCTTACGAGCAGTACTTC. The encoded protein is CASSGTKQGASYEQYF. V and J are TRBV28 and TRBJ2-7; TRBD1 matches 9 bases. V gave up 5 bases and J gave up 4 bases; unmatched junction bases: 12. The CDR3 length is 16 residues. From germline, CDR1 is MDHEN and CDR2 SYDVKM. Full variable domain (rest looked up from reference TRBV28 and TRBJ2-7): DVKVTQSSRYLVKRTGEKVFLECVQDMDHENMFWYRQDPGLGLRLIYFSYDVKMKEKGDIPEGYSVSREKKERFSLILESASTNQTSMYLCASSGTKQGASYEQYFGPGTRLTVT.

The J gene is TRBJ2-5, the V gene TRBV30; unclear D gene. CDR3 length: 12 amino acids. Looked up from germline, CDR1 is GTSNPN and CDR2 is SVGIG (reference sequence). V lost 2 bases, J lost 7 bases, and 11 bases lay in between. CDR3 coding DNA: TGTGCCTGGAGTCCCCGGGCAGGGACCCAGTACTTC. Its protein is CAWSPRAGTQYF.

This clonotype was detected many times. The chain couples TRBV13 to TRBJ2-5; 9 bases are a match to TRBD1. V lost 5 bases and J lost 3; bases outside the gene matches: 4. The germline CDR1 and CDR2 sequences are PRHDT and FYEKMQ (reference sequence). This CDR3 region has 14 residues. The CDR3: CASSGRTGEETQYF. The DNA for the CDR3 is TGTGCCAGCAGCGGACGGACAGGGGAAGAGACCCAGTACTTC. Full variable domain (outside the CDR3, taken from reference TRBV13 and TRBJ2-5): AAGVIQSPRHLIKEKRETATLKCYPIPRHDTVYWYQQGPGQDPQFLISFYEKMQSDKGSIPDRFSAQQFSDYHSELNMSSLELGDSALYFCASSGRTGEETQYFGPGTRLLVL.

The chain combines TRBV20-1 with TRBJ2-5, with a weak D call TRBD1 (5 bases). CDR3 length: 13 amino acids. V dropped 3 bases and J dropped 1 base, with 9 bases sitting between them. The V gene's germline CDR1 is DFQATT and CDR2 SNEGSKA (reference sequence). The CDR3 protein is CSARGRLQETQYF. Here the CDR3 DNA reads TGCAGTGCTAGGGGGCGACTCCAAGAGACCCAGTACTTC.

The table lists this clonotype with many counts. The chain has TRBV7-3 and TRBJ2-5; D is perhaps TRBD2 (7 bases). In germline, CDR1 is SGHTA, CDR2 FQGTGA. CDR3 length: 16 residues. Trimming removed 3 bases from V and 4 bases from J, with 18 bases in between. The CDR3 spells CASSFVGGLEGETQYF. The CDR3 DNA is TGTGCCAGCAGCTTCGTCGGGGGGCTGGAAGGAGAGACCCAGTACTTC.

The chain uses TRBV6-1 and TRBJ1-2; D is unresolved. Germline lookup yields CDR1 MNHNS and CDR2 SASEGT. The CDR3 is 15 amino acids. Trimming pared 1 base from V and 5 bases from J, leaving 14 bases between. CDR3 region: CASSEGPHSGYGYTF. CDR3 coding DNA: TGTGCCAGCAGTGAAGGTCCTCACAGCGGGTATGGCTACACCTTC.

The chain recombines TRBV12-3 or TRBV12-4 with TRBJ2-5, with D possibly matching TRBD1 (5 bases). V was clipped by 7 bases and J by 4 bases, with 25 bases between them. The CDR3 contains 17 residues. The CDR3 is CASTLAESSVQGETQYF. The CDR3 DNA sequence: TGTGCCAGCACCCTCGCGGAGAGCTCAGTCCAGGGAGAGACCCAGTACTTC.

The chain links TRBV28 to TRBJ1-1; unclear D gene. V lost 7 bases, J lost 10 bases, and 22 bases lay in between. The CDR3 runs 14 residues. Germline V gene sequence: CDR1 MDHEN, CDR2 SYDVKM. The CDR3 region is CASTSELSNIGAFF. As DNA, the CDR3 is TGTGCCAGCACCTCGGAACTCTCAAACATCGGAGCTTTCTTT. Combining the CDR3 with reference TRBV28 and TRBJ1-1 gives the whole variable domain DVKVTQSSRYLVKRTGEKVFLECVQDMDHENMFWYRQDPGLGLRLIYFSYDVKMKEKGDIPEGYSVSREKKERFSLILESASTNQTSMYLCASTSELSNIGAFFGQGTRLTVV.

The table lists this clonotype with many counts. The rearrangement uses TRBV12-3 or TRBV12-4 and TRBJ1-3; no firm D call. Trimming shortened V by 3 bases and J by 0 bases, and 12 bases separated the two germline ends. The CDR3 consists of 16 residues. This CDR3 is CASSFQELSSGNTIYF. CDR3 DNA sequence: TGTGCCAGCAGTTTTCAGGAGCTATCCTCTGGAAACACCATATATTTT.

This clonotype was observed at least ten times. This chain connects TRBV12-3 or TRBV12-4 to TRBJ1-2, with 7 bases aligning to TRBD1. Trimming removed 5 bases from V and 0 bases from J; junction bases left unmatched: 9. The CDR3 contains 16 residues. The CDR3 coding sequence is TGTGCCAGCAGTGACCCCCGCAGGGGGGCTAACTATGGCTACACCTTC. It codes for CASSDPRRGANYGYTF.

At least ten counts were recorded for this clonotype. The chain joins TRBV4-1 to TRBJ2-7; unclear D gene. CDR3 size: 15 residues. CDR1 MGHRA and CDR2 YSYEKL come from the germline V gene. The V end was cut by 2 bases, the J end by 2 bases, with 13 bases between. For the CDR3, the DNA is TGCGCCAGCAGCCAACTGATCGGCGAGACCTACGAGCAGTACTTC. Encoded protein: CASSQLIGETYEQYF.

This clonotype occurred many times. The chain recombines TRBV12-3 or TRBV12-4 with TRBJ2-5; no reliable D call. The CDR3 contains 13 residues. V lost 3 bases to trimming and J lost 1 base, with 6 bases between them. This CDR3 is CASSFTIQETQYF. CDR3 nucleotides: TGTGCCAGCAGTTTCACCATCCAAGAGACCCAGTACTTC.

This clonotype was counted at least ten times. The chain links TRBV6-2 or TRBV6-3 to TRBJ2-7; 8 bases line up with TRBD1. The CDR3 is 14 amino acids. Germline V gene sequence: CDR1 MNHEY, CDR2 SVGEGT. After removal of 5 bases from V and 3 bases from J, the junction contained 6 bases not matched to a gene. CDR3: CASSTTGTGYEQYF. CDR3 bases: TGTGCCAGCAGTACAACCGGGACAGGCTACGAGCAGTACTTC.

This clonotype was seen ten or more times. The V call is TRBV6-2 or TRBV6-3, the J call TRBJ2-7; D is undetermined. This CDR3 contains 12 residues. In germline, CDR1 is MNHEY, CDR2 SVGEGT. Trimming removed 4 bases at V and 2 bases at J, with 6 bases between. CDR3 in amino acids: CASSSQAYEQYF. CDR3 nucleotide sequence: TGTGCCAGCAGTTCCCAAGCCTACGAGCAGTACTTC.

The gene calls are TRBV6-1 and TRBJ2-5; no reliable D call. V lost 0 bases, J lost 4 bases, and 9 bases lay in between. The CDR3 has 14 residues. CDR1 is MNHNS and CDR2 is SASEGT in the germline V gene. The CDR3, as DNA: TGTGCCAGCAGTGAAGCGGGGTTAGGAGAGACCCAGTACTTC. Residues: CASSEAGLGETQYF.

The chain recombines TRBV27 with TRBJ1-1, with 9 bases matching TRBD1. From germline, CDR1 is MNHEY and CDR2 SMNVEV (reference sequence). The CDR3 runs to 14 residues. After removal of 7 bases from V and 4 bases from J, the junction contained 7 bases not matched to a gene. The CDR3: CASTLGQGSTEAFF. CDR3 nucleotide sequence: TGTGCCAGCACCCTAGGACAGGGGAGCACTGAAGCTTTCTTT.

The chain is built from TRBV6-2 or TRBV6-3 and TRBJ2-7, with TRBD2 identical over 9 bases. V was clipped by 0 bases and J by 3 bases; unmatched bases: 15. The CDR3 is 19 residues long. Germline V CDR1 and CDR2: MNHEY, SVGEGT. CDR3 protein: CASSYSPTASGDPLYEQYF. In nucleotides, the CDR3 is TGTGCCAGCAGTTACTCCCCGACTGCTAGCGGGGACCCTCTCTACGAGCAGTACTTC.

This clonotype appeared once. The genes are TRBV6-5 and TRBJ2-2; D may be TRBD2 (6 bases). Germline V gene data show CDR1 as MNHEY and CDR2 as SVGAGI. The germline V and J ends were trimmed by 6 bases and 3 bases, with 17 bases remaining between them. The CDR3 contains 16 residues. CDR3 in amino acids: CASSYTAGLHTGELFF. CDR3 DNA sequence: TGTGCCAGCAGCTATACTGCGGGACTCCACACCGGGGAGCTGTTTTTT.